Presented here are 15 T cell receptor beta chains from one specimen sequenced in a study of blood T cell repertoires in COVID-19. Produced via immunoSEQ multiplex PCR; TCRdb's table is partial and in-frame only. The sample consists of about 350,000 clones, 87% of them appearing once. Sequenced sample: peripheral blood. The receptors here all came from a woman aged 50 to 60 with COVID-19, enrolled during active disease.

V gene TRBV19 combines with J gene TRBJ1-3; TRBD1 matches 7 bases. The germline gives CDR1 LNHDA, CDR2 SQIVND (reference sequence). Trimming cost V 7 bases and J 8 bases; bases outside gene matches: 11. The CDR3 length is 14 residues. CDR3 loop: CASTPGRGWHTIYF. The CDR3 DNA follows: TGTGCCAGTACCCCAGGCAGGGGGTGGCACACCATATATTTT.

This clone turned up a few times. This chain uses TRBV24-1 with TRBJ1-5; D ambiguous. Germline V CDR1 and CDR2: KGHDR, SFDVKD. V was clipped by 2 bases and J by 0 bases, with 4 bases between them. The length of the CDR3 is 14 residues. The CDR3 loop reads CATSDSYSNQPQHF. In DNA, the CDR3 is TGTGCCACCAGTGATTCGTATAGCAATCAGCCCCAGCATTTT.

The V gene is TRBV30, the J gene TRBJ2-1, with unresolved D. The germline V gene has CDR1 GTSNPN and CDR2 SVGIG (reference sequence). The length of the CDR3 is 12 residues. Trimming removed 6 bases from V and 4 bases from J, with 10 bases in between. The CDR3 nucleotides read TGTGCCTGTATTTATCAGTACAATGAGCAGTTCTTC. Translating gives CACIYQYNEQFF.

The genes are TRBV15 and TRBJ2-4; 9 bases line up with TRBD1. There are 15 residues in the CDR3. After removal of 6 bases from V and 1 base from J, the junction contained 4 bases not matched to a gene. Germline assignment: CDR1 LNHNV and CDR2 YYDKDF (reference sequence). CDR3 amino acids: CATSSDRGAKNIQYF. The CDR3 DNA sequence: TGTGCCACCAGTAGCGACAGGGGGGCCAAAAACATTCAGTACTTC.

Only a few counts were recorded for this clone. Compared with germline, one end of the junction differs, possibly owing to a read error. The J gene is TRBJ2-5, the V gene TRBV7-7; the D gene is possibly TRBD2 (5 bases). The germline gives CDR1 SSHAT, CDR2 FNYEAQ (reference sequence). CDR3 length: 14 amino acids. CDR3 nucleotides: TGTGCTAGCAGTTTCTTCGGGGAGAGGGAGACCCAGTACTTC. Protein: CASSFFGERETQYF. Full variable domain (rest looked up from reference TRBV7-7 and TRBJ2-5): GAGVSQSPRYKVTKRGQDVTLRCDPISSHATLYWYQQALGQGPEFLTYFNYEAQPDKSGLPSDRFSAERPEGSISTLTIQRTEQRDSAMYRCASSFFGERETQYFGPGTRLLVL.

The chain combines TRBV30 with TRBJ1-2; 7 positions match TRBD1. Unmatched junction bases numbered 8, after V lost 3 bases and J lost 1 base. CDR1 and CDR2 from the germline V gene are GTSNPN and SVGIG (reference sequence). The CDR3 has 15 amino acids. The CDR3 nucleotides are TGTGCCTGGAGAGTAGGGACAGCCAATAACTATGGCTACACCTTC. It encodes CAWRVGTANNYGYTF.

The rearrangement links TRBV9 to TRBJ2-7; 7 bases are shared with TRBD1. Germline V gene sequence: CDR1 SGDLS, CDR2 YYNGEE. The CDR3 is 14 amino acids. Trimming at V came to 0 bases and at J to 7 bases, leaving 7 bases not matched to a gene. Here the CDR3 reads CASSVASQGWEQYF. The DNA for the CDR3 is TGTGCCAGCAGCGTAGCCTCACAGGGGTGGGAGCAGTACTTC.

V is TRBV5-1 and J is TRBJ2-3; 9 bases fit TRBD2. Germline V gene data show CDR1 as SGHRS and CDR2 as YFSETQ. Trimming cost V 0 bases and J 1 base; bases outside gene matches: 6. The CDR3 covers 17 residues. CDR3 sequence (DNA): TGCGCCAGCAGCTTGGGCGGGAGGGTTACTGGCACAGATACGCAGTATTTT. It specifies CASSLGGRVTGTDTQYF.

The V and J genes are TRBV29-1 and TRBJ1-1, with a weak D call TRBD1 (6 bases). The CDR3 totals 13 residues. Trimming left V 6 bases short and J 4 bases short, with 15 bases between. The V gene's germline CDR1 is SQVTM and CDR2 ANQGSEA. The CDR3 loop reads CSVDRQAFTEAFF. In DNA, the CDR3 is TGCAGCGTGGATAGACAGGCCTTCACTGAAGCTTTCTTT.

This CDR3 is CASSHSGKSTDTQYF. The CDR3 nucleotides are TGTGCCAGCAGCCATAGCGGGAAGAGCACAGATACGCAGTATTTT. The chain employs TRBV5-4 and TRBJ2-3, with 8 bases fitting TRBD2. From germline, CDR1 is SGHNT and CDR2 YYREEE (reference sequence). This CDR3 is 15 amino acids long. The trim removed 4 bases at V and 0 bases at J, leaving 4 bases unmatched.

This clone was observed a handful of times. The genes are TRBV9 and TRBJ2-1, with 8 bases fitting TRBD2. Germline lookup yields CDR1 SGDLS and CDR2 YYNGEE. Unmatched junction bases numbered 5, after V lost 1 base and J lost 5 bases. The CDR3 covers 15 residues. CDR3: CASSVPGGPDNEQFF. CDR3 DNA: TGTGCCAGCAGCGTACCGGGAGGGCCGGACAATGAGCAGTTCTTC.

This clone was detected only a few times. This chain connects TRBV12-3 or TRBV12-4 to TRBJ1-4, with D perhaps TRBD1 (5 bases). This CDR3 region has 12 residues. V was clipped by 6 bases and J by 10 bases, with 12 bases between them. CDR3 amino acids: CASSPDSRKLFF. The CDR3 region has the DNA TGTGCCAGCAGCCCCGACAGTAGAAAACTGTTTTTT.

The rearrangement joins TRBV6-2 or TRBV6-3 to TRBJ1-2; D unclear. V was clipped by 4 bases and J by 4 bases, with 13 bases between them. The CDR3 is made up of 14 amino acids. CDR1 MNHEY and CDR2 SVGEGT come from the germline V gene. CDR3 residues: CASSFQPFGYGYTF. Here the CDR3 DNA reads TGTGCCAGCAGTTTCCAACCATTCGGCTATGGCTACACCTTC.

The chain has TRBV29-1 and TRBJ2-1; maybe TRBD2 (5 bases). CDR1 SQVTM and CDR2 ANQGSEA come from the germline V gene. The CDR3 consists of 17 residues. V was clipped by 2 bases and J by 0 bases, with 17 bases between them. The CDR3 nucleotides read TGCAGCGTTGAAAAGGTCGAGGGAACGGCCTCCTACAATGAGCAGTTCTTC. Its translation is CSVEKVEGTASYNEQFF.

This rearrangement joins TRBV11-3 to TRBJ2-4; 12 positions match TRBD2. The V segment lost 3 bases and the J segment 4 bases; nucleotides outside the gene matches: 4. The germline V gene encodes CDR1 SGHNT and CDR2 YENEEA. CDR3 size: 16 residues. The DNA for the CDR3 is TGTGCCAGCAGCTTCGTACTAGCGGGAGGAAAAAACATTCAGTACTTC. It is translated as CASSFVLAGGKNIQYF.